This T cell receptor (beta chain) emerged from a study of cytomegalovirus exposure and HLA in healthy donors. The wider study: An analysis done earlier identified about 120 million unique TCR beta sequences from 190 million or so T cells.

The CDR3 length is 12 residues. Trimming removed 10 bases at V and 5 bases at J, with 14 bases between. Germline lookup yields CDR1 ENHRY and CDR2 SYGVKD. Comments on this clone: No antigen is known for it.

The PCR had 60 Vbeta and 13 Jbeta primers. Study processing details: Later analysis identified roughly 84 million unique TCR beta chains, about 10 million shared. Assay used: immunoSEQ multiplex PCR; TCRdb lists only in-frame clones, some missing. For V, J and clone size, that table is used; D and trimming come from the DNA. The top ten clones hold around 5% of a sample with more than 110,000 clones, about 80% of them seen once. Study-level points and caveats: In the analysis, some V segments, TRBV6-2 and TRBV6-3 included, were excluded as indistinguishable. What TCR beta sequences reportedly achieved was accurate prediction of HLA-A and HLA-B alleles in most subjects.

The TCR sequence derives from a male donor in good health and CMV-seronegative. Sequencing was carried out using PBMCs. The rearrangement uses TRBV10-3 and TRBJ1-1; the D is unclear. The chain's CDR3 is CASGLVETEAFF. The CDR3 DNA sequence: TGTGCCAGCGGGCTAGTGGAGACTGAAGCTTTCTTT.